The 19 T cell receptor beta chains listed next were all sequenced from one sample in a study of T cell responses to AZD1222 COVID-19 vaccine. Method: immunoSEQ multiplex PCR; TCRdb's copy keeps in-frame clones and lacks some. The data contain approximately 220,000 clones, roughly 91% of them singletons. Sequenced here: peripheral blood, sampled on day 0 of MenACWY control vaccination. The receptors come from an adult in good health.

The chain employs TRBV28 and TRBJ1-2; D is unresolved. Germline CDR1 MDHEN, CDR2 SYDVKM. The CDR3 loop spans 13 amino acids. Trimming took off 3 bases at V and 3 bases at J, with 8 bases between the two ends. The CDR3 region is CASSLVQDYGYTF. The CDR3 DNA sequence: TGTGCCAGCAGTTTGGTGCAGGACTATGGCTACACCTTC.

The gene calls are TRBV24-1 and TRBJ2-7; D gene ambiguous. The CDR3 is 13 amino acids. The ends were cut back, 3 bases at V and 2 bases at J, with 7 bases in the middle. Germline CDR1 reads KGHDR; CDR2 reads SFDVKD. CDR3 sequence: CATSDPFTYEQYF. The CDR3, as DNA: TGTGCCACCAGTGATCCTTTCACCTACGAGCAGTACTTC.

The V gene is TRBV5-1, the J gene TRBJ1-1; weak D call: TRBD1 (5 bases). The ends were cut back, 7 bases at V and 5 bases at J, with 15 bases in the middle. CDR3 length equals 13 residues. CDR1 is SGHRS, CDR2 YFSETQ, per germline. The DNA of the CDR3 is TGCGCCAGCTCCATCCAGGGAGGGACTGAAGCTTTCTTT. Protein: CASSIQGGTEAFF.

The rearrangement links TRBV9 to TRBJ1-6; maybe TRBD1 (5 bases). The V gene lost 4 bases and the J gene lost 3 bases, with 11 bases spanning the gap. Looked up from germline, CDR1 is SGDLS and CDR2 is YYNGEE. This CDR3 contains 15 residues. The CDR3, as DNA: TGTGCCAGCAGCCCCCTTGACAGCTATAATTCACCCCTCCACTTT. Translated: CASSPLDSYNSPLHF.

The gene calls are TRBV2 and TRBJ1-5; 7 bases align to TRBD1. CDR1 and CDR2 from the germline V gene are SNHLY and FYNNEI. V was clipped by 8 bases and J by 0 bases; unmatched bases: 10. The CDR3 extends over 16 amino acids. CDR3 in amino acids: CASRGDSLISNQPQHF. The CDR3 DNA reads TGTGCCAGCCGTGGGGACAGCCTCATTAGCAATCAGCCCCAGCATTTT.

This chain links TRBV7-8 with TRBJ2-1; 16 bases align to TRBD2. The CDR3 loop spans 20 amino acids. Germline CDR1 is SGHVS and CDR2 is FQNEAQ. The V gene end was trimmed by 4 bases and the J gene end by 0 bases; junction bases not matched to a gene: 9. Here the CDR3 DNA reads TGTGCCAGCAGCTCCGCGGGACTAGCGGGGGGGCGATCCTCCTACAATGAGCAGTTCTTC. Translated: CASSSAGLAGGRSSYNEQFF.

The J gene is TRBJ1-2, the V gene TRBV5-1; the D gene is possibly TRBD1 (5 bases). V lost 0 bases to trimming and J lost 8 bases, with 14 bases between them. Germline V gene data show CDR1 as SGHRS and CDR2 as YFSETQ. This CDR3 contains 14 residues. The DNA for the CDR3 is TGCGCCAGCAGCTTGGAAGGGGCCATGAGGGGCTACACCTTC. It codes for CASSLEGAMRGYTF.

The rearrangement joins TRBV5-5 to TRBJ1-1; D is ambiguous. Germline CDR1 reads SGHKS; CDR2 reads YYEKEE (reference sequence). Deletions cut 4 bases from V and 0 bases from J, with 13 bases between. This CDR3 is built from 15 residues. CDR3 nucleotides: TGTGCCAGCAGCCAGGTCCGTACACTGAACACTGAAGCTTTCTTT. Translating it yields CASSQVRTLNTEAFF.

The rearrangement links TRBV3-1 (or the pseudogene TRBV3-2) to TRBJ1-6; D possibly corresponds to TRBD1 (6 bases). The CDR3 contains 17 residues. Germline V gives CDR1 LGHDT, CDR2 YNNKEL (reference sequence). V lost 4 bases and J lost 0, with 13 bases in between. DNA for the CDR3: TGTGCCAGCAGCCGCCTAGGGGGGAGCTCCTATAATTCACCCCTCCACTTT. Residues: CASSRLGGSSYNSPLHF.

This sequence joins TRBV19 and TRBJ2-3; D is perhaps TRBD1 (5 bases). The CDR3 contains 14 residues. Germline-derived CDR1 and CDR2 are LNHDA and SQIVND (reference sequence). Trimming stripped 5 bases from V and 5 bases from J, with 14 bases between. The CDR3: CASSSGSILDTQYF. The CDR3 coding sequence is TGTGCCAGTAGTTCAGGGTCCATCCTAGATACGCAGTATTTT.

This clone showed up just once. This chain links TRBV7-9 with TRBJ1-3; no definite D call. There are 14 residues in the CDR3. Between the trimmed V and J ends, which lost 5 bases and 0 bases, there was a span of 8 bases. Germline assignment: CDR1 SEHNR and CDR2 FQNEAQ (reference sequence). The CDR3 sequence: CASSVGSSGNTIYF. The CDR3 DNA follows: TGTGCCAGCAGCGTTGGGTCCTCTGGAAACACCATATATTTT. Filled out from reference TRBV7-9 and TRBJ1-3, the complete variable domain reads DTGVSQNPRHKITKRGQNVTFRCDPISEHNRLYWYRQTLGQGPEFLTYFQNEAQLEKSRLLSDRFSAERPKGSFSTLEIQRTEQGDSAMYLCASSVGSSGNTIYFGEGSWLTVV.

This chain uses TRBV6-1 with TRBJ1-6; D uncertain. V dropped 1 base and J dropped 8 bases, with 9 bases sitting between them. Per the germline V gene, CDR1 is MNHNS and CDR2 is SASEGT. The CDR3 sequence is 14 residues long. The DNA for the CDR3 is TGTGCCAGCAGTGAAGGCGCGAGGCATTCACCCCTCCACTTT. It encodes CASSEGARHSPLHF.

The chain links TRBV10-2 to TRBJ2-7, with TRBD2 as a possible D gene (6 bases). There are 12 residues in the CDR3. Germline CDR1 is WSHSY and CDR2 is SAAADI. The ends were cut back, 7 bases at V and 4 bases at J, with 11 bases in the middle. The CDR3 protein is CASKPGVYEQYF. CDR3 DNA: TGCGCCAGCAAACCGGGGGTATACGAGCAGTACTTC.

In its sample, this clone was seen once. This rearrangement joins TRBV29-1 to TRBJ1-1; D is uncertain. Trimming shortened V by 7 bases and J by 4 bases, and 19 bases separated the two germline ends. Germline V lookup: CDR1 SQVTM, CDR2 ANQGSEA. The CDR3 contains 14 residues. For the CDR3, the DNA is TGCAGCGGCCACTCACCGGGGTTAGGCACTGAAGCTTTCTTT. Protein: CSGHSPGLGTEAFF.

The chain carries TRBV9 and TRBJ2-3, with 7 bases identical to TRBD2. V lost 3 bases to trimming and J lost 2 bases; unmatched junction nucleotides: 3. CDR1 and CDR2 from the germline V gene are SGDLS and YYNGEE. The CDR3 extends over 14 amino acids. This chain's CDR3 is CASSALAVTDTQYF. The CDR3 DNA follows: TGTGCCAGCAGCGCTCTAGCGGTCACAGATACGCAGTATTTT.

The V call is TRBV30, the J call TRBJ2-7; D gene ambiguous. The CDR3 sequence is 13 residues long. CDR1 is GTSNPN and CDR2 is SVGIG in the germline V gene (reference sequence). Trimming stripped 7 bases from V and 0 bases from J, with 13 bases between. CDR3 protein: CASLISNSYEQYF. CDR3 DNA sequence: TGTGCCTCATTGATCAGTAACTCCTACGAGCAGTACTTC.

This rearrangement joins TRBV7-2 to TRBJ2-1, with 14 bases lining up with TRBD2. CDR1 is SGHTA and CDR2 is FQGNSA in the germline V gene. J lost 7 bases, V lost 5 bases, and 10 bases had no gene match. There are 17 residues in the CDR3. Here the CDR3 DNA reads TGTGCCAGCAGCCCTACTGGGACTAGCGGGGGCAGGAATGAGCAGTTCTTC. It encodes CASSPTGTSGGRNEQFF.

This sequence joins TRBV18 and TRBJ1-1; 8 bases line up with TRBD1. Germline CDR1 and CDR2: KGHSH and LQKENI. The CDR3 loop spans 15 amino acids. V was clipped by 3 bases and J by 5 bases; unmatched bases: 8. Here the CDR3 DNA reads TGTGCCAGCTCACCGGCCTCAGGGGGCATAACTGAAGCTTTCTTT. It is translated as CASSPASGGITEAFF.

This clone was recorded a few times. The rearrangement joins TRBV6-4 to TRBJ1-1, with D hard to call. Trimming took 3 bases from V and 3 from J, leaving 8 bases between them. The CDR3 extends over 13 amino acids. Germline V gene lookup returns CDR1 MRHNA and CDR2 SNTAGT. The CDR3 DNA is TGTGCCAGCAGTGAATCCTGGTACACTGAAGCTTTCTTT. Translating gives CASSESWYTEAFF.